This passage covers 25 T cell receptor beta chains from one sample sequenced in a study of T-cell memory formation after mild COVID-19. Via MiXCR, TCRdb re-called the 5' RACE reads, giving one row per CDR3 protein. This sample yields about half a million distinct CDR3 sequences, of which about 20% are seen a single time; over 9% belongs to the top ten. Sequencing was done on a sample of PBMCs or a T cell subset sorted from them (not recorded which). Receptor source: an adult woman who had mild COVID-19 (a few samples of this study predate the infection). Cell type and time point are not known.

The V and J genes are TRBV29-1 and TRBJ2-2, with D perhaps assigned TRBD1 or TRBD2 (6 bases each). CDR1 and CDR2 from the germline V gene are SQVTM and ANQGSEA. The V end was cut by 4 bases, the J end by 3 bases, with 12 bases between. The CDR3 covers 14 residues. The CDR3 spells CSVGLGGYTGELFF. The CDR3, as DNA: TGCAGCGTTGGCTTGGGGGGCTACACCGGGGAGCTGTTTTTT.

V is TRBV12-3 or TRBV12-4 and J is TRBJ2-5; perhaps TRBD1 as D (6 bases). The CDR3 has 13 amino acids. Deletions cut 3 bases from V and 4 bases from J, with 9 bases between. CDR3 nucleotides: TGTGCCAGCAGTTTTGGGACAACAGAGACCCAGTACTTC. It encodes CASSFGTTETQYF.

This clonotype occurred a few times. The rearrangement links TRBV2 to TRBJ2-1; D is perhaps TRBD2 (6 bases). The CDR3 contains 13 residues. The V gene lost 10 bases and the J gene lost 6 bases, with 16 bases spanning the gap. Germline V gene data show CDR1 as SNHLY and CDR2 as FYNNEI. CDR3 protein: CAMRGGLGNEQFF. In nucleotides, the CDR3 is TGTGCCATGCGGGGAGGCTTAGGCAATGAGCAGTTCTTC.

The V call is TRBV5-1, the J call TRBJ2-3; D may be TRBD1 (5 bases). The germline V gene has CDR1 SGHRS and CDR2 YFSETQ. V gave up 0 bases and J gave up 1 base, with 9 bases separating them. The CDR3 extends over 15 amino acids. Here the CDR3 reads CASSLAQGGTDTQYF. The CDR3 DNA follows: TGCGCCAGCAGCTTGGCCCAGGGTGGCACAGATACGCAGTATTTT.

This clonotype showed up many times. The gene calls are TRBV20-1 and TRBJ1-2; 8 bases map to TRBD1. J was trimmed by 7 bases and V by 2 bases; bases with no gene match: 3. The CDR3 covers 12 residues. From germline, CDR1 is DFQATT and CDR2 SNEGSKA (reference sequence). CDR3 protein: CSARQGAIGYTF. In nucleotides, the CDR3 is TGCAGTGCTAGACAGGGGGCGATTGGCTACACCTTC.

This clonotype appeared once. The rearrangement joins TRBV7-7 to TRBJ2-1; D not resolved. Per the germline V gene, CDR1 is SSHAT and CDR2 is FNYEAQ (reference sequence). The V end was cut by 4 bases, the J end by 5 bases, with 9 bases between. There are 13 residues in the CDR3. CDR3 in amino acids: CASSSSPHNEQFF. The CDR3 DNA reads as TGTGCCAGCAGCTCCAGCCCGCACAATGAGCAGTTCTTC.

The chain links TRBV7-2 to TRBJ2-3; TRBD2 matches 7 bases. V lost 0 bases, J lost 7 bases, and 7 bases stayed unmatched. Germline CDR1 and CDR2: SGHTA and FQGNSA. This CDR3 has 15 amino acids. CDR3 bases: TGTGCCAGCAGCTTAGCGGGGAGGGGAACTTATACGCAGTATTTT. It encodes CASSLAGRGTYTQYF. Full variable domain (rest looked up from reference TRBV7-2 and TRBJ2-3): GAGVSQSPSNKVTEKGKDVELRCDPISGHTALYWYRQSLGQGLEFLIYFQGNSAPDKSGLPSDRFSAERTGGSVSTLTIQRTQQEDSAVYLCASSLAGRGTYTQYFGPGTRLTVL.

This sequence joins TRBV12-3 or TRBV12-4 and TRBJ2-7; D perhaps matches TRBD2 (6 bases). CDR3 size: 16 residues. Trimming left V 3 bases short and J 0 bases short, with 15 bases between. This CDR3 reads CASSFSLAGNSYEQYF. DNA of the CDR3: TGTGCCAGCAGTTTCTCACTCGCGGGAAACTCCTACGAGCAGTACTTC.

The chain combines TRBV7-9 with TRBJ1-1, with D possibly TRBD1 on 5 matching bases. The CDR3 length is 13 residues. V lost 5 bases and J lost 11, with 18 bases in between. From germline, CDR1 is SEHNR and CDR2 FQNEAQ (reference sequence). The CDR3 DNA is TGTGCCAGCAGCCCGCGGACAACCGGGGGGGCTTTCTTT. It is translated as CASSPRTTGGAFF.

The chain has TRBV12-3 or TRBV12-4 and TRBJ2-1, with TRBD2 identical over 10 bases. The CDR3 spans 15 residues. Unmatched junction bases numbered 12, after V lost 11 bases and J lost 5 bases. CDR3 nucleotides: TGTGCCCTCGCCGTGACTAGCGGGCTTCACAATGAGCAGTTCTTC. Translating gives CALAVTSGLHNEQFF.

This clonotype has only a few counts. Relative to the germline gene, one junction end is altered; a read error may explain this. The J gene is TRBJ1-3, the V gene TRBV6-2 or TRBV6-3, with D unresolved. Germline V gene sequence: CDR1 MNHEY, CDR2 SVGEGT. The CDR3 spans 14 residues. CDR3 DNA: TGTGCCAGCAGTTACTCGAGGACCACCGATCCGAAGCCATTT. It encodes CASSYSRTTDPKPF.

This chain links TRBV5-1 with TRBJ2-5, with no clear D. Germline V gene data show CDR1 as SGHRS and CDR2 as YFSETQ. There are 14 residues in the CDR3. The V and J ends lost 5 bases and 1 base respectively, with 12 bases between them. Here the CDR3 reads CASRDQPSQETQYF. CDR3 DNA sequence: TGCGCCAGCAGGGATCAGCCCAGCCAAGAGACCCAGTACTTC.

The chain couples TRBV24-1 to TRBJ2-3; 9 positions match TRBD1. The CDR3 sequence is 15 residues long. Germline CDR1 and CDR2: KGHDR and SFDVKD. J was trimmed by 4 bases and V by 8 bases; bases with no gene match: 9. CDR3 region: CATKKGQGRPDTQYF. The CDR3 region has the DNA TGTGCCACCAAGAAGGGACAGGGTCGTCCAGATACGCAGTATTTT.

This rearrangement joins TRBV5-1 to TRBJ2-2, with a weak D call TRBD1 (7 bases). Trimming cost V 4 bases and J 5 bases, with 12 bases left between them. This CDR3 has 14 residues. CDR1 SGHRS and CDR2 YFSETQ come from the germline V gene. For the CDR3, the DNA is TGCGCCAGCAGCGAGGGGGCGGGAACCGGGGAGCTGTTTTTT. Its protein product is CASSEGAGTGELFF.

This clonotype was seen only a few times. The chain links TRBV11-3 to TRBJ2-1, with TRBD2 matching over 9 bases. Germline-derived CDR1 and CDR2 are SGHNT and YENEEA. The ends lost 5 bases at V and 0 bases at J; junction bases unmatched: 11. CDR3 size: 18 residues. The CDR3 coding sequence is TGTGCCAGCAGCCCGGGACTAGCTGGCGCGAGCTCCTACAATGAGCAGTTCTTC. Translating gives CASSPGLAGASSYNEQFF.

This chain connects TRBV19 to TRBJ1-5; weak D call: TRBD1 (6 bases). This CDR3 spans 15 amino acids. The germline V and J ends were trimmed by 4 bases and 4 bases, with 14 bases remaining between them. Germline V gene data show CDR1 as LNHDA and CDR2 as SQIVND (reference sequence). In nucleotides, the CDR3 is TGTGCCAGTAGTAGGGCACAGGGTGCAAATCAGCCCCAGCATTTT. This translates into CASSRAQGANQPQHF.

The rearrangement links TRBV27 to TRBJ2-2; 8 nucleotides agree with TRBD1. There are 17 residues in the CDR3. V trimming: 8 bases; J trimming: 3 bases; junction bases outside the gene matches: 14. Germline assignment: CDR1 MNHEY and CDR2 SMNVEV (reference sequence). For the CDR3, the DNA is TGTGCCAGCCGTACCACCTCCGGGACAGGTCACACCGGGGAGCTGTTTTTT. Translation gives CASRTTSGTGHTGELFF.

This clonotype has only one observation. The chain combines TRBV3-1 with TRBJ2-1, with 10 bases fitting TRBD2. J was trimmed by 3 bases and V by 3 bases; bases with no gene match: 2. CDR3 length: 15 amino acids. The germline V gene encodes CDR1 LGHDT and CDR2 YNNKEL (reference sequence). The chain's CDR3 is CASSHSSGGYNEQFF. The CDR3 bases are TGTGCCAGCAGCCACTCTAGCGGGGGCTACAATGAGCAGTTCTTC.

This clonotype showed up just a few times. The rearrangement joins TRBV12-3 or TRBV12-4 to TRBJ2-5; 7 bases agree with TRBD2. This CDR3 contains 14 residues. Trimming took 2 bases from V and 2 from J; bases not matched to a gene: 2. CDR3 coding DNA: TGTGCCAGCAGTTTACTAGCGGAGCAAGAGACCCAGTACTTC. This sequence encodes CASSLLAEQETQYF.

This clonotype has just a few counts. This chain joins TRBV3-1 and TRBJ2-3; the match to TRBD1 covers 10 bases. The length of the CDR3 is 19 residues. With 6 bases clipped from V and 2 bases from J, the junction kept 17 bases outside the gene matches. Germline assignment: CDR1 LGHDT and CDR2 YNNKEL (reference sequence). The CDR3 region has the DNA TGTGCCAGCAGATCCGGGACAGGGGCAACGTACACACACACAGATACGCAGTATTTT. Protein sequence: CASRSGTGATYTHTDTQYF.

The chain joins TRBV24-1 to TRBJ2-1, with a weak D call TRBD1 (6 bases). The germline V gene has CDR1 KGHDR and CDR2 SFDVKD. Trimming took off 8 bases at V and 9 bases at J, with 10 bases between the two ends. This CDR3 region has 11 residues. The CDR3 coding sequence is TGTGCCACCATGAGGGGGAGTGAGCAGTTCTTC. Translating gives CATMRGSEQFF.

The J gene is TRBJ1-5, the V gene TRBV12-3 or TRBV12-4, with D maybe TRBD1 (6 bases). CDR3 length: 14 residues. Trimming cost V 3 bases and J 3 bases, with 9 bases left between them. In DNA, the CDR3 is TGTGCCAGCAGTTTCGGACAGACCAATCAGCCCCAGCATTTT. This codes for CASSFGQTNQPQHF.

This clonotype was counted many times. The chain uses TRBV7-9 and TRBJ2-1; 9 bases fit TRBD2. Germline CDR1 and CDR2: SEHNR and FQNEAQ (reference sequence). The junction had 7 bases not matched to a gene; V was cut back by 3 bases and J by 7 bases. The CDR3 has 15 amino acids. In nucleotides, the CDR3 is TGTGCCAGCAGCTTCCCAAGCGGGGGGTTAAATGAGCAGTTCTTC. Protein sequence: CASSFPSGGLNEQFF.

The sample holds many counts of this clonotype. The rearrangement links TRBV3-1 to TRBJ2-7; 8 bases match TRBD1. Germline V gene lookup returns CDR1 LGHDT and CDR2 YNNKEL (reference sequence). The CDR3 has 14 residues. Trimming cost V 6 bases and J 5 bases; bases outside gene matches: 9. The CDR3 sequence is CASSPDRVVNEQYF. In DNA, the CDR3 is TGTGCCAGCAGTCCGGACAGGGTCGTCAACGAGCAGTACTTC.

This clonotype was picked up a small number of times. This chain connects TRBV6-5 to TRBJ2-7, with a tentative D call TRBD1 (5 bases). V lost 7 bases and J lost 6, with 13 bases in between. This CDR3 is built from 12 residues. Germline CDR1 is MNHEY and CDR2 is SVGAGI. CDR3 DNA: TGTGCCAGCAAAGCTCAGGGATCCGAGCAGTACTTC. It encodes CASKAQGSEQYF.